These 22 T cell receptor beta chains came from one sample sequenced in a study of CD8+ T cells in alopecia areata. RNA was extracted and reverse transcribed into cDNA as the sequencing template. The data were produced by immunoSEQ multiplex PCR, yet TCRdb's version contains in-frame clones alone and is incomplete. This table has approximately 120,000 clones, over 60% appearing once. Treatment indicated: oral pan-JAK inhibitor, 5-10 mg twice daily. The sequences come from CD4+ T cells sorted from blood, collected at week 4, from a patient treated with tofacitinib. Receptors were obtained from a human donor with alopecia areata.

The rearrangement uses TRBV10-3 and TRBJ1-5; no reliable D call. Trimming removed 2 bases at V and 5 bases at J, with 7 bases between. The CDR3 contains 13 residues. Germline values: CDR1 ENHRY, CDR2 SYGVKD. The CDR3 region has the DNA TGTGCCATCAGTGAGACTGTCGATCAGCCCCAGCATTTT. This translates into CAISETVDQPQHF.

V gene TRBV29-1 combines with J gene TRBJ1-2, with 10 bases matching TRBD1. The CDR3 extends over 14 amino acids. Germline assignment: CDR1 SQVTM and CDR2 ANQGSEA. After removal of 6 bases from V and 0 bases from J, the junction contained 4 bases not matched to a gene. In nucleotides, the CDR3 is TGCAGCGTAAGGGGGACAGGGGCTAACTATGGCTACACCTTC. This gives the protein CSVRGTGANYGYTF.

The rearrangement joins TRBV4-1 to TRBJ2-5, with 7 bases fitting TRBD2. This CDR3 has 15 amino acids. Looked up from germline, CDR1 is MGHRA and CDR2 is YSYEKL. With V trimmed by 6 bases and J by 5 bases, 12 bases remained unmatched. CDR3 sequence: CASSYSSGVMETQYF. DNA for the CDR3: TGCGCCAGCAGTTATTCGAGCGGGGTGATGGAGACCCAGTACTTC.

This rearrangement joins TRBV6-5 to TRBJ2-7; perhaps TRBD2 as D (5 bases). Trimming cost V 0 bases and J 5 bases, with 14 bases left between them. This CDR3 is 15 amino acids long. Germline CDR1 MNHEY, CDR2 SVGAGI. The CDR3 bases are TGTGCCAGCAGTTACTCCTATTCTGTCGGGAACGAGCAGTACTTC. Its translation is CASSYSYSVGNEQYF.

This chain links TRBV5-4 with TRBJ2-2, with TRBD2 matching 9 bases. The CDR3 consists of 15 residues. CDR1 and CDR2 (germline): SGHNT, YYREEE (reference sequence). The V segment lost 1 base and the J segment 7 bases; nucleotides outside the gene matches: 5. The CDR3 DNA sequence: TGTGCCAGCAGCTTGTCTAGCGGGATCGTCGGGGAGCTGTTTTTT. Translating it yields CASSLSSGIVGELFF.

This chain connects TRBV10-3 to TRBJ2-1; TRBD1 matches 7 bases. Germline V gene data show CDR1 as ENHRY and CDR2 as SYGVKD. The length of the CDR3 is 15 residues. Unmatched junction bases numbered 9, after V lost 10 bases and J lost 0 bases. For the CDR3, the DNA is TGTGCCACCAGCTCACAGGGGACCTCCTACAATGAGCAGTTCTTC. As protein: CATSSQGTSYNEQFF.

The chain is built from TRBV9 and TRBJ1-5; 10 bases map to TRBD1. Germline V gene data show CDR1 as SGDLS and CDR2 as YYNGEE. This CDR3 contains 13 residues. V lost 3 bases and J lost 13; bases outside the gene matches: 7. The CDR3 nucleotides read TGTGCCAGCAGCGGTAACGACAGGGGGCCTCAGCATTTT. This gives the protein CASSGNDRGPQHF.

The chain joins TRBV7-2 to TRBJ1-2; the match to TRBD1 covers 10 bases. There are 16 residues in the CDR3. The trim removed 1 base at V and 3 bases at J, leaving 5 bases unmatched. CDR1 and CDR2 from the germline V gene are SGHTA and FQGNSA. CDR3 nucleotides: TGTGCCAGCAGCTTAGGTGGGACAGGGGTCGACTATGGCTACACCTTC. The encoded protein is CASSLGGTGVDYGYTF. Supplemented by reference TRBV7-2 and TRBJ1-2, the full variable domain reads GAGVSQSPSNKVTEKGKDVELRCDPISGHTALYWYRQSLGQGLEFLIYFQGNSAPDKSGLPSDRFSAERTGGSVSTLTIQRTQQEDSAVYLCASSLGGTGVDYGYTFGSGTRLTVV.

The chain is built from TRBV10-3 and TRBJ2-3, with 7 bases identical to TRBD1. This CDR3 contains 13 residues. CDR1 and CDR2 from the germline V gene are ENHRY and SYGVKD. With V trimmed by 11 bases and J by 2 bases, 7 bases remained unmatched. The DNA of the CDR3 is TGTGCCGCTTACGGGACAGCCACAGATACGCAGTATTTT. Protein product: CAAYGTATDTQYF.

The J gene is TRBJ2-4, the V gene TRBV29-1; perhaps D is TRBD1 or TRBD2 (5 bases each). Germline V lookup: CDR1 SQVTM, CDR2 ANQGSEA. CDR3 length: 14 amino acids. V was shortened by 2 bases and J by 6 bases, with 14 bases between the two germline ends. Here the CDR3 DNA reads TGCAGCGTTGAAAAAGTGTTTGGGGGAAACATTCAGTACTTC. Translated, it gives CSVEKVFGGNIQYF.

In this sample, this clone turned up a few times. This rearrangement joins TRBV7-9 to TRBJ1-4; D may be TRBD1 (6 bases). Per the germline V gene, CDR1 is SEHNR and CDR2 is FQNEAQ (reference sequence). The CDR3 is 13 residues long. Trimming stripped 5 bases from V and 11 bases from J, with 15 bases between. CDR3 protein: CASSPRQEEKLFF. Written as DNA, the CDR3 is TGTGCCAGCAGCCCGCGACAGGAGGAGAAACTGTTTTTT.

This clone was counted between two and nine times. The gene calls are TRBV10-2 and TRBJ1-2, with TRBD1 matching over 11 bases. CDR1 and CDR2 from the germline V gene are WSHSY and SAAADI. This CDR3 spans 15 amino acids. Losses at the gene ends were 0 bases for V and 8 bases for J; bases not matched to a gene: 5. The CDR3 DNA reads TGCGCCAGCAGTGAGTCTGGACAGGGGGCAAGAGGCTACACCTTC. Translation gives CASSESGQGARGYTF.

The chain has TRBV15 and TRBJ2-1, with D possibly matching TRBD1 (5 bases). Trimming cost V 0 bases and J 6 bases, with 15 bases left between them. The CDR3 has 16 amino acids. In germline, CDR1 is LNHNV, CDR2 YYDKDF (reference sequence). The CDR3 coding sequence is TGTGCCACCAGCAGAGATGTAGGGGCCACCATCAATGAGCAGTTCTTC. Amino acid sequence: CATSRDVGATINEQFF.

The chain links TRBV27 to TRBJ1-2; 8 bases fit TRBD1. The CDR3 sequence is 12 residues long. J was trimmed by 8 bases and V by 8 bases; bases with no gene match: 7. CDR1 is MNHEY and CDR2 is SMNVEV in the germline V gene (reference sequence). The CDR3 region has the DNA TGTGCCAGCTCCGGGACAGGAAGAGGCTACACCTTC. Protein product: CASSGTGRGYTF.

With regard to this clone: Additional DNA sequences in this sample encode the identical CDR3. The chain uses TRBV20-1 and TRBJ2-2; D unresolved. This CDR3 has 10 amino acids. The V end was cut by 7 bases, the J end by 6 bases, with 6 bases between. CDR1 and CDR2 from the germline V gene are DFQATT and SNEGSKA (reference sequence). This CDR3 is CSVLAGELFF. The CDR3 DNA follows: TGCAGTGTATTAGCCGGGGAGCTGTTTTTT.

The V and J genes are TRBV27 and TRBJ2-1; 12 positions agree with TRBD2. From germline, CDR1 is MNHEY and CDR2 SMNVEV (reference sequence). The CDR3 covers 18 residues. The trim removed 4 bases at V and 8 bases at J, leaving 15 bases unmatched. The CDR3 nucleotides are TGTGCCAGCAGTTATAGGACTAGCGGGACAGGTTTTAACTATGAGCAGTTCTTC. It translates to CASSYRTSGTGFNYEQFF.

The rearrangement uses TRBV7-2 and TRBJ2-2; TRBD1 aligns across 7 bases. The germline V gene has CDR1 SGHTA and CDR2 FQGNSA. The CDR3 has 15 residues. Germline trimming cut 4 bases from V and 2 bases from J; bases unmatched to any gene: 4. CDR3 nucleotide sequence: TGTGCCAGCAGCTCCGGGACAGACAACACCGGGGAGCTGTTTTTT. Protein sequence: CASSSGTDNTGELFF.

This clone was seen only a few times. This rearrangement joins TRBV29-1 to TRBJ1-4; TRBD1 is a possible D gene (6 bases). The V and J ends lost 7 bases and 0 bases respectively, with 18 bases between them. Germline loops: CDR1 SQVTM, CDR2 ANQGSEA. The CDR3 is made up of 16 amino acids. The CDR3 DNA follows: TGCAGCGCGGGGGCAGGGGAGTCCGCAACTAATGAAAAACTGTTTTTT. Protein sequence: CSAGAGESATNEKLFF.

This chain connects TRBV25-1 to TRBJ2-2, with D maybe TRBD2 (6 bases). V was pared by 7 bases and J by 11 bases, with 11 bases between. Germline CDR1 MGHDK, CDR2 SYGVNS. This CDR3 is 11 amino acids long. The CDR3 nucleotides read TGTGCCAGCACGGGGGAACTTGAGCTGTTTTTT. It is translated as CASTGELELFF.

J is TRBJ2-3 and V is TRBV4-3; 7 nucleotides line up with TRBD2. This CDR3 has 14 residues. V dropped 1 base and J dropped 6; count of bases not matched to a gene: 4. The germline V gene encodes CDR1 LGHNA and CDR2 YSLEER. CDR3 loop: CASSQAPLADTQYF. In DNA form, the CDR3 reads TGCGCCAGCAGCCAAGCGCCACTAGCGGATACGCAGTATTTT.

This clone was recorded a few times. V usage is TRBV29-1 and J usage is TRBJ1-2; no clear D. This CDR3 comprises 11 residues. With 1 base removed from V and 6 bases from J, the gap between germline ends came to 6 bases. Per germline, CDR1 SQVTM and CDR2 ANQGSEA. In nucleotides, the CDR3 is TGCAGCGTTGAAGGGCACGATGGCTACACCTTC. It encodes CSVEGHDGYTF.

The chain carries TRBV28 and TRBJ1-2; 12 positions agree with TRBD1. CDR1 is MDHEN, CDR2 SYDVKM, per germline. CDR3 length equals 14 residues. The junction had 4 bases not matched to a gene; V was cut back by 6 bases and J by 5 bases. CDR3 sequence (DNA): TGTGCCAGCAGCCGGGGACAGGGGGCATATGGCTACACCTTC. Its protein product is CASSRGQGAYGYTF.